The source of this T cell receptor (beta chain) is a study of T cell repertoires in cytomegalovirus infection. About the study: Selection of CMV epitopes for the study included recently identified HLA-C-restricted and well-studied HLA-B-restricted ones. TCR beta signatures that were public indicated CMV infection and matching HLA type. Study-level results: Summed public TCR beta family frequency identified CMV carriers bearing the relevant HLA. It was HLA-C-restricted CMV-specific TCR beta clonotypes that dominated the response ex vivo.

Trimming cost V 6 bases and J 1 base, with 12 bases left between them. This CDR3 contains 14 residues. Germline V CDR1 and CDR2: MNHEY, SVGEGT. TCRdb re-called the reads through MiXCR, storing one row per CDR3 protein. Seen here are some 900,000 distinct CDR3 sequences, less than 35% observed once, and the top ten hold roughly 12%. Remarks on this clonotype: The antigen is unknown.

The chain recombines TRBV6-2 or TRBV6-3 with TRBJ2-5, with a tentative D call TRBD2 (6 bases). The sequenced sample was cultured CD8+ T cells from PBMCs, obtained from culture after CMV antigen stimulation. This clonotype was sampled from a human donor in good health (CMV status not recorded). Some clones in this sample may be carry-over from other donors' samples. The CDR3 nucleotides read TGTGCCAGCAGCTATATAGCGGTCCAAGAGACCCAGTACTTC. This encodes CASSYIAVQETQYF.